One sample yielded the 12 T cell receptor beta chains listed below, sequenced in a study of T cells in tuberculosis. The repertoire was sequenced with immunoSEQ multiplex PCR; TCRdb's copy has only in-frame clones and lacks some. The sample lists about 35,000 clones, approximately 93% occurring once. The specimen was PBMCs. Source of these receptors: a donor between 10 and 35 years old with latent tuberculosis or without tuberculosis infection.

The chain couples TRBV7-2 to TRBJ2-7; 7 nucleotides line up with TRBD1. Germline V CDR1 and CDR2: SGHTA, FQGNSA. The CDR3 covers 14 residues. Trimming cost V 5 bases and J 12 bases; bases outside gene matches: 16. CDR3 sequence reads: CASSPPGQLLYLYF. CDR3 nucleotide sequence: TGTGCCAGCAGCCCCCCGGGACAGTTGTTGTATTTGTACTTC.

CDR3 nucleotides: TGCGCCAGCAGGACTAGCGGGGGGGCTGGAGATACGCAGTATTTT. It yields the protein CASRTSGGAGDTQYF. V is TRBV5-1 and J is TRBJ2-3; 14 nucleotides agree with TRBD2. V lost 5 bases to trimming and J lost 5 bases; unmatched junction nucleotides: 4. This CDR3 comprises 15 residues. Per the germline V gene, CDR1 is SGHRS and CDR2 is YFSETQ.

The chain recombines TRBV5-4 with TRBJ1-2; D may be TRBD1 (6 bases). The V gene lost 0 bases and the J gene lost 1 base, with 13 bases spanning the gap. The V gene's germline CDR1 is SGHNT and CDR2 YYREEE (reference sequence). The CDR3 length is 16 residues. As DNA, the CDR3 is TGTGCCAGCAGCTTGGCTAGAGTCAGGGGTAACTATGGCTACACCTTC. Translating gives CASSLARVRGNYGYTF.

The CDR3 is CASSHPGQGLYEQYF. Here the CDR3 DNA reads TGTGCCAGCAGCCACCCGGGACAGGGACTCTACGAGCAGTACTTC. The chain combines TRBV14 with TRBJ2-7, with 9 bases aligning to TRBD1. CDR1 SGHDN and CDR2 FVKESK come from the germline V gene. V lost 3 bases and J lost 3; bases outside the gene matches: 6. The CDR3 length is 15 residues.

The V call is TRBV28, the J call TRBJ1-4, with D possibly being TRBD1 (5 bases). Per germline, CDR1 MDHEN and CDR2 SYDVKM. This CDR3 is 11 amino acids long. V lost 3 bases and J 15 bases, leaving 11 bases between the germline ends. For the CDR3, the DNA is TGTGCCAGCAGTTTTGGCAGGGAGGTGTTTTTT. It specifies CASSFGREVFF.

The CDR3 DNA reads TGTGCCAGCACCCCTTTGGGGGCAGGGGAGAGTTCCGGGGAGCTGTTTTTT. Protein: CASTPLGAGESSGELFF. V gene TRBV27 combines with J gene TRBJ2-2, with D perhaps matching TRBD1 (6 bases). V lost 7 bases and J lost 6, with 24 bases in between. The CDR3 runs to 17 residues. CDR1 is MNHEY, CDR2 SMNVEV, per germline (reference sequence).

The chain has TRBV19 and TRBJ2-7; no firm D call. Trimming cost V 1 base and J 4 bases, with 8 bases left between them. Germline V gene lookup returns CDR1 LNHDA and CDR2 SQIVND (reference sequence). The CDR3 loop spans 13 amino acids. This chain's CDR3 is CASSIASLYEQYF. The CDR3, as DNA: TGTGCCAGTAGTATAGCCTCCTTGTACGAGCAGTACTTC.

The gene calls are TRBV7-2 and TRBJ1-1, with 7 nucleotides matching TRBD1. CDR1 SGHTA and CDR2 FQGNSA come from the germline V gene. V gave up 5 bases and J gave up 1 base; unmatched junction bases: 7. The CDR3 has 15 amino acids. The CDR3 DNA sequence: TGTGCCAGCAGCCGCCGGGAGGGGGCGAACACTGAAGCTTTCTTT. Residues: CASSRREGANTEAFF.

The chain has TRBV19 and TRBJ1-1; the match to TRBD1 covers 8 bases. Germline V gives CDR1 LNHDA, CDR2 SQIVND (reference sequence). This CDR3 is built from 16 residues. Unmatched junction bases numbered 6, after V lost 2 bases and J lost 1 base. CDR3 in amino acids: CASSIRGQGTNTEAFF. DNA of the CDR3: TGTGCCAGTAGTATAAGAGGACAGGGTACGAACACTGAAGCTTTCTTT.

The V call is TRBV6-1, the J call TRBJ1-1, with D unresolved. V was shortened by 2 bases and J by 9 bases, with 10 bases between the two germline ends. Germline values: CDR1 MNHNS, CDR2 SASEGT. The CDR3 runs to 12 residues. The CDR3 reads CASSERLSKAFF. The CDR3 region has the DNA TGTGCCAGCAGTGAACGACTATCCAAAGCTTTCTTT.

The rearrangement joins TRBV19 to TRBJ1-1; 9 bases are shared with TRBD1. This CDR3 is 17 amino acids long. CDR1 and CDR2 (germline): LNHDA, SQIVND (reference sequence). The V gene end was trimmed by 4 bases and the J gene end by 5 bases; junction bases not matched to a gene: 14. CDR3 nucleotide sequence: TGTGCCAGTAGTAGGAAGCCGGGACAGGGACTCCAAACTGAAGCTTTCTTT. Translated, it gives CASSRKPGQGLQTEAFF.

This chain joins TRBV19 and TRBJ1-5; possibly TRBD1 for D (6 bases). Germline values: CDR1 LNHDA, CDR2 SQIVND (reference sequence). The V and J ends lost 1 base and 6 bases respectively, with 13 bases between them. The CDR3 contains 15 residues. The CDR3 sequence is CASSIGQGQFQPQHF. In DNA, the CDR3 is TGTGCCAGTAGTATAGGTCAAGGACAGTTTCAGCCCCAGCATTTT.